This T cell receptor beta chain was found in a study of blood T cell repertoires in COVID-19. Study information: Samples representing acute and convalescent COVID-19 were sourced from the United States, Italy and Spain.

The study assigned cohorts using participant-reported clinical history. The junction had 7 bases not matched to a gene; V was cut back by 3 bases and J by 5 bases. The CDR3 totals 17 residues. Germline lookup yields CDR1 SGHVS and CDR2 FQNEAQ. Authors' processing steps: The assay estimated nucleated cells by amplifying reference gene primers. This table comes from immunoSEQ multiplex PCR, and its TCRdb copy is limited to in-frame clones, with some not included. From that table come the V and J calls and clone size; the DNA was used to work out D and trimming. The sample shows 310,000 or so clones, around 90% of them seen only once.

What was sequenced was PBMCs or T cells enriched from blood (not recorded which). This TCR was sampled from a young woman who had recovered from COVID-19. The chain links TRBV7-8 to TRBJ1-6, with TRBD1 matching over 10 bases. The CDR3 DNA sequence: TGTGCCAGCAGCTTGGCCGGGACAGGGGTAAATAATTCACCCCTCCACTTT. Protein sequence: CASSLAGTGVNNSPLHF.